This passage covers 25 T cell receptor beta chains from one sample sequenced in a study of T-cell memory formation after mild COVID-19. TCRdb redid the calling of the 5' RACE reads with MiXCR, one entry per CDR3 protein. The table includes under 650,000 distinct CDR3 sequences, roughly 18% detected once. Source material: PBMCs or a T cell subset sorted from them (not recorded which). Source of these receptors: an adult woman who had mild COVID-19 (a few samples of this study predate the infection). Cell type and time point are not known.

The gene calls are TRBV3-1 and TRBJ2-3, with D uncertain. CDR3 length: 15 amino acids. V was cut by 2 bases and J by 4 bases, with 13 bases left in between. CDR1 is LGHDT, CDR2 YNNKEL, per germline (reference sequence). CDR3 bases: TGTGCCAGCAGCCAACTCGCCGCAGTTGCAGATACGCAGTATTTT. It specifies CASSQLAAVADTQYF.

The J gene is TRBJ2-7, the V gene TRBV5-4, with TRBD2 as a possible D gene (5 bases). Trimming removed 4 bases from V and 6 bases from J, with 17 bases in between. The CDR3 covers 14 residues. Germline loops: CDR1 SGHNT, CDR2 YYREEE (reference sequence). The CDR3 loop is CASSPPPGKSEQYF. Here the CDR3 DNA reads TGTGCCAGCAGCCCTCCCCCCGGGAAGAGCGAGCAGTACTTC.

In this sample, this clonotype turned up many times. The chain uses TRBV5-1 and TRBJ2-5; D uncertain. Trimming removed 7 bases at V and 4 bases at J, with 17 bases between. Per germline, CDR1 SGHRS and CDR2 YFSETQ. This CDR3 has 14 residues. The CDR3 nucleotides read TGCGCCAGCGGGCTCAGGCTTGGGCGAGAGACCCAGTACTTC. It specifies CASGLRLGRETQYF.

This chain uses TRBV5-1 with TRBJ1-1; D remains unclear. The CDR3 is 14 amino acids. Per germline, CDR1 SGHRS and CDR2 YFSETQ. V was clipped by 2 bases and J by 1 base, with 9 bases between them. CDR3 protein: CASSFGHQNTEAFF. The CDR3 nucleotides are TGCGCCAGCAGCTTTGGGCACCAGAACACTGAAGCTTTCTTT.

The V gene is TRBV29-1, the J gene TRBJ1-1, with D uncertain. The CDR3 has 11 residues. V lost 7 bases and J 0 bases, leaving 6 bases between the germline ends. Germline V gene lookup returns CDR1 SQVTM and CDR2 ANQGSEA. CDR3 protein: CSGKLNTEAFF. The CDR3 coding sequence is TGCAGCGGCAAGCTGAACACTGAAGCTTTCTTT.

This chain links TRBV6-2 or TRBV6-3 with TRBJ1-1; D is ambiguous. Deletions cut 6 bases from V and 3 bases from J, with 11 bases between. CDR3 length equals 13 residues. Germline lookup yields CDR1 MNHEY and CDR2 SVGEGT. CDR3 coding DNA: TGTGCCAGCAGCCGCGGACGTTACACTGAAGCTTTCTTT. Protein product: CASSRGRYTEAFF.

In this sample, this clonotype turned up a few times. The V call is TRBV11-1, the J call TRBJ2-7; a weak D match, TRBD2 (6 bases). V was shortened by 7 bases and J by 0 bases, with 16 bases between the two germline ends. CDR1 and CDR2 from the germline V gene are SGHAT and FQDESV (reference sequence). There are 15 residues in the CDR3. The CDR3 bases are TGTGCCAGCACCCTTCGGGGAGGAGACTCCTACGAGCAGTACTTC. This codes for CASTLRGGDSYEQYF.

This clonotype was counted only a few times. V and J are TRBV12-3 or TRBV12-4 and TRBJ1-2; D is unresolved. CDR3 length: 13 residues. The V end was cut by 3 bases, the J end by 2 bases, with 7 bases between. For the CDR3, the DNA is TGTGCCAGCAGTTTTAGTCAGAACTATGGCTACACCTTC. Encoded protein: CASSFSQNYGYTF.

In this sample, this clonotype turned up a few times. The V and J genes are TRBV29-1 and TRBJ2-2; D might be TRBD2 (6 bases). The V and J ends lost 2 bases and 4 bases respectively, with 14 bases between them. This CDR3 region has 15 residues. Per the germline V gene, CDR1 is SQVTM and CDR2 is ANQGSEA. Here the CDR3 reads CSVEPRLGGTGELFF. The CDR3 region has the DNA TGCAGCGTTGAACCCCGATTGGGAGGCACCGGGGAGCTGTTTTTT.

This rearrangement joins TRBV4-1 to TRBJ2-1; 11 positions match TRBD1. The length of the CDR3 is 15 residues. J was trimmed by 6 bases and V by 4 bases; bases with no gene match: 5. Germline V gives CDR1 MGHRA, CDR2 YSYEKL. The CDR3 DNA reads TGCGCCAGCAGCCCCGGACAGGGGGCGCGCAATGAGCAGTTCTTC. Residues: CASSPGQGARNEQFF.

This clonotype was found a few times. The gene calls are TRBV10-3 and TRBJ1-1; 9 bases match TRBD1. CDR1 is ENHRY, CDR2 SYGVKD, per germline. V lost 5 bases and J lost 5; bases outside the gene matches: 3. This CDR3 is 13 amino acids long. The CDR3 is CAISKTGGTEAFF. CDR3 DNA: TGTGCCATCAGTAAGACAGGGGGTACTGAAGCTTTCTTT.

This chain connects TRBV18 to TRBJ2-5; D perhaps matches TRBD1 (5 bases). The CDR3 contains 14 residues. The germline V gene has CDR1 KGHSH and CDR2 LQKENI. V lost 5 bases, J lost 0 bases, and 10 bases lay in between. This chain's CDR3 is CASSRGPDQETQYF. In DNA, the CDR3 is TGTGCCAGCTCAAGGGGCCCCGACCAAGAGACCCAGTACTTC. The full variable domain, in which reference TRBV18 and TRBJ2-5 provide the parts outside the CDR3, is NAGVMQNPRHLVRRRGQEARLRCSPMKGHSHVYWYRQLPEEGLKFMVYLQKENIIDESGMPKERFSAEFPKEGPSILRIQQVVRGDSAAYFCASSRGPDQETQYFGPGTRLLVL.

The chain uses TRBV29-1 and TRBJ2-7, with a possible D match to TRBD1 (6 bases). CDR3 length: 13 amino acids. The V gene lost 4 bases and the J gene lost 2 bases, with 12 bases spanning the gap. Germline V CDR1 and CDR2: SQVTM, ANQGSEA. In nucleotides, the CDR3 is TGCAGCGTTGTGTCAGGGGCCGCCTACGAGCAGTACTTC. Encoded protein: CSVVSGAAYEQYF.

This clonotype has more than one count but fewer than ten. The gene calls are TRBV15 and TRBJ1-1; unclear D gene. CDR3 size: 12 residues. With 4 bases removed from V and 5 bases from J, the gap between germline ends came to 8 bases. Germline V lookup: CDR1 LNHNV, CDR2 YYDKDF (reference sequence). The CDR3 nucleotides read TGTGCCACCAGCACGGGGTTTACTGAAGCTTTCTTT. It yields the protein CATSTGFTEAFF.

The V gene is TRBV4-1, the J gene TRBJ1-1; TRBD1 agrees at 7 bases. Germline V lookup: CDR1 MGHRA, CDR2 YSYEKL. This CDR3 is 16 amino acids long. Losses at the gene ends were 1 base for V and 4 bases for J; bases not matched to a gene: 9. The CDR3 here is CASSQGYRGSSTEAFF. The CDR3 DNA is TGCGCCAGCAGCCAAGGCTACAGGGGCTCTAGCACTGAAGCTTTCTTT.

This rearrangement joins TRBV15 to TRBJ2-3, with D possibly called TRBD1 or TRBD2 (5 bases each). CDR1 is LNHNV, CDR2 YYDKDF, per germline (reference sequence). This CDR3 region has 16 residues. V was clipped by 3 bases and J by 6 bases, with 19 bases between them. Here the CDR3 DNA reads TGTGCCACCAGCAGGGGAAAGGGACCAGGTACGGATACGCAGTATTTT. Translation: CATSRGKGPGTDTQYF.

This clonotype was seen at least ten times. This chain joins TRBV10-3 and TRBJ2-1; no reliable D call. The CDR3 is 14 amino acids. The V end lost 2 bases, the J end lost 8 bases, and 13 bases lay between the germline ends. Germline V gene lookup returns CDR1 ENHRY and CDR2 SYGVKD. CDR3 residues: CAISEATGTYEQFF. In nucleotides, the CDR3 is TGTGCCATCAGTGAGGCGACGGGCACCTATGAGCAGTTCTTC.

CDR3 protein: CASSLASGQGNYEQYF. The CDR3 DNA is TGCGCCAGCAGCTTGGCCTCGGGACAGGGGAACTACGAGCAGTACTTC. The V gene is TRBV5-1, the J gene TRBJ2-7, with 10 bases aligning to TRBD1. V shed 0 bases, J shed 3 bases, and the junction held 6 bases outside the gene matches. CDR3 size: 16 residues. CDR1 is SGHRS, CDR2 YFSETQ, per germline.

The chain recombines TRBV6-5 with TRBJ2-1; 8 positions match TRBD2. Germline V gene lookup returns CDR1 MNHEY and CDR2 SVGAGI. The CDR3 length is 13 residues. Losses at the gene ends were 6 bases for V and 6 bases for J; bases not matched to a gene: 4. Here the CDR3 reads CASRPAGGNEQFF. The DNA for the CDR3 is TGTGCCAGCAGGCCGGCGGGGGGCAATGAGCAGTTCTTC.

Only a few counts were recorded for this clonotype. The chain carries TRBV9 and TRBJ2-5; 9 bases are a match to TRBD2. J gave up 4 bases and V 3 bases, and 4 bases lay outside the gene matches. Germline CDR1 SGDLS, CDR2 YYNGEE. CDR3 length: 14 amino acids. CDR3 coding DNA: TGTGCCAGCAGCGCGCTAGCGGGACGAGAGACCCAGTACTTC. Translation gives CASSALAGRETQYF.

This clonotype was found a few times. This chain connects TRBV11-3 to TRBJ2-1, with TRBD2 matching over 11 bases. CDR1 and CDR2 (germline): SGHNT, YENEEA. CDR3 length: 15 amino acids. The V segment lost 5 bases and the J segment 7 bases; nucleotides outside the gene matches: 7. The CDR3 region has the DNA TGTGCCAGCAGCATAGCGGGAGGGGATTTTAATGAGCAGTTCTTC. It translates to CASSIAGGDFNEQFF.

The chain carries TRBV7-2 and TRBJ2-3; 8 bases agree with TRBD2. In germline, CDR1 is SGHTA, CDR2 FQGNSA. V lost 7 bases to trimming and J lost 4 bases; unmatched junction nucleotides: 7. The CDR3 covers 14 residues. The CDR3 nucleotides read TGTGCCAGCACCCCGGGAGGGGCATCAGATACGCAGTATTTT. Translating it yields CASTPGGASDTQYF.

In its sample, this clonotype was seen a few times. At one of its ends the junction is not consistent with the germline gene, which may arise from a read error. The chain is built from TRBV11-2 and TRBJ2-5, with TRBD1 matching 9 bases. Germline assignment: CDR1 SGHAT and CDR2 FQNNGV. The CDR3 runs 15 residues. The CDR3 spells CASSGWGQGEKTKYF. CDR3 nucleotide sequence: TGTGCCAGCAGCGGATGGGGACAGGGCGAAAAGACCAAGTACTTC.

In the case of this clonotype: A junction boundary mismatches the germline segment, possibly from a read error. As DNA, the CDR3 is TGTGCCAGCACCTTGGGGGCCCTAACATCAGATGAGCAGTCCTTC. Amino acid sequence: CASTLGALTSDEQSF. The chain recombines TRBV16 with TRBJ2-1, with D perhaps TRBD1 (6 bases). The CDR3 spans 15 residues. Germline-derived CDR1 and CDR2 are KGHSY and FQNENV.

This chain links TRBV24-1 with TRBJ2-1, with D maybe TRBD1 (5 bases). This CDR3 spans 14 amino acids. The germline V and J ends were trimmed by 9 bases and 1 base, with 12 bases remaining between them. Per germline, CDR1 KGHDR and CDR2 SFDVKD. The CDR3 region is CATAEGASYNEQFF. As DNA, the CDR3 is TGTGCCACCGCGGAAGGGGCGTCCTACAATGAGCAGTTCTTC.